What follows describes a single T cell receptor (beta chain). The germline V gene has CDR1 KGHSH and CDR2 LQKENI. The trim removed 6 bases at V and 5 bases at J, leaving 6 bases unmatched. The CDR3 runs 14 residues. These data originate in a study of shared clonotypes between healthy human individuals. In the study's own analysis: Junction-only sequences without quality scores were provided by ImmunoSEQ, so filtering was different. Profiling relied on immunoSEQ multiplex PCR, and the TCRdb table lists in-frame clones only, not all of them. That table is the source of V, J and clone size, and D and trimming were worked out from the DNA. The sample lists 2.3 million or so clones, 80% to 95% occurring once.

The TCR sequence derives from a man younger than 35 in good health. Some clones in this sample may be carry-over from other donors' samples. The V gene is TRBV18, the J gene TRBJ2-7; the match to TRBD1 covers 11 bases. Specimen: naive CD4+ T cells from PBMCs. Regarding subset: CD45RA+ positively selected. This CDR3 reads CASSSGTGGHEQYF. CDR3 DNA: TGTGCCAGCTCCTCCGGGACAGGGGGACACGAGCAGTACTTC.